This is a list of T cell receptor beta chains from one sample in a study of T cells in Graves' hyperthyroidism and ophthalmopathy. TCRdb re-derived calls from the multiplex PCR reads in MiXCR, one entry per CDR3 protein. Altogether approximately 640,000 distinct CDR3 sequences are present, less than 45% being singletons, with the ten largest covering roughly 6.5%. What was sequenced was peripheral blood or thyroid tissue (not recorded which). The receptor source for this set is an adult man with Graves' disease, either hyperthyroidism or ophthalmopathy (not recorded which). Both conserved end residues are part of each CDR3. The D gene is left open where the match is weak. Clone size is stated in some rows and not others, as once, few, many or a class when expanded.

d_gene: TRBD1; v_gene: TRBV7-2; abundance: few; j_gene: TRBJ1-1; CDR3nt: TGTGCCAGCAGCTTCAGGGGGCGCTTCACTGAAGCTTTCTTT; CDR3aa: CASSFRGRFTEAFF
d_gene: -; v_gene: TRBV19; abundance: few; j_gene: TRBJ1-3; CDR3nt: TGTGCCAGTAGTCCCCTTAGGAACAGTAAGGGAAACACCATATATTTT; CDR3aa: CASSPLRNSKGNTIYF
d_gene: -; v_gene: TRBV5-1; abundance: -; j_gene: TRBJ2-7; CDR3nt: TGCGCCAGCAGCTTGGCGGCCCTCGGGGGACGGATTACCTACGAGCAGTACTTC; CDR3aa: CASSLAALGGRITYEQYF
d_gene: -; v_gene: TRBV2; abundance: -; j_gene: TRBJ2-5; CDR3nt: TGTGCCAGCAGTGACCTTTCTAAGTCAGAGACCCAGTACTTC; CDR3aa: CASSDLSKSETQYF
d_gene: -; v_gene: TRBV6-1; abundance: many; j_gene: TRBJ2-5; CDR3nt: TGTGCCAGCAGTGACAGGGGTGAGACCCAGTACTTC; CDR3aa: CASSDRGETQYF
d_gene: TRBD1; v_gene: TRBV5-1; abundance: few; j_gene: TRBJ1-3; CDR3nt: TGCGCCAGCAGCTTGGAGGCAGGGGGTGATAGAAACACCATATATTTT; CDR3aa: CASSLEAGGDRNTIYF
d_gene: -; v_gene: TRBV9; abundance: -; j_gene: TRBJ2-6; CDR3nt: TGTGCCAGCAGCAACCATTTCGGGTCTGGGGCCAACGTCCTGACTTTC; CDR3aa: CASSNHFGSGANVLTF
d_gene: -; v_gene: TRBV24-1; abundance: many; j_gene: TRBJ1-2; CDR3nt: TGTGCCACCAGCGGAGACACAGGACACTATGGCTACACCTTC; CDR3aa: CATSGDTGHYGYTF
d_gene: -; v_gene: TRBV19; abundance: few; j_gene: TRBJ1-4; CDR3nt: TGTGCCAGTAGCCGGATCTTTCTGGACGTTCTGTTTTTT; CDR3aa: CASSRIFLDVLFF
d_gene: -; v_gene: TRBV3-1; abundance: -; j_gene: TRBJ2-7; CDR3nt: TGTGCCAGCGCTCCTAGACAGGGACTATCCTACGAGCAGTACTTC; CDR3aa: CASAPRQGLSYEQYF
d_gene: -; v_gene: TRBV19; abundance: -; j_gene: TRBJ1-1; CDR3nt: TGTGCCAGTAGTATCGGGCACACTGAAGCTTTCTTT; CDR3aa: CASSIGHTEAFF